The 13 T cell receptor beta chains reported below all come from one sample, sequenced in a study of tissue T cells after allogeneic stem cell transplantation. Produced via immunoSEQ multiplex PCR; TCRdb's table is partial and in-frame only. The sample carries fewer than 2,000 clones, more than 50% recorded once. Time point noted: mouse harvest day 7 after allogeneic transplant. Mouse grafts combined 10^7 T-cell-depleted bone marrow cells with 10^6 splenic CD5+ T cells. Sample: liver tissue. These receptor sequences come from a female BALB/c mouse given C57BL/6 T cells with graft-versus-host disease after an allogeneic hematopoietic cell transplant.

This clone was counted only a few times. The gene symbols are mouse symbols. The read ends 1 residue shy of where the CDR3 ends; the end is completed using the germline J gene. The chain uses TRBV26 and TRBJ2-1, with TRBD1 as a possible D gene (5 bases). This CDR3 contains 14 residues. V gave up 2 bases and J gave up 1 base, with 6 bases separating them. From germline, CDR1 is KGHPV and CDR2 FQNQEV (reference sequence). CDR3 sequence reads: CASSLPGNYAEQFF. Partial CDR3 DNA: TGTGCCAGCAGTCTGCCAGGGAACTATGCTGAGCAGTTC.

Comments on this clone: The gene names given are mouse names. The read halts 1 residue ahead of the CDR3 end, with the missing end drawn from the germline J gene. The chain employs TRBV13-1 and TRBJ2-7; unclear D gene. Germline V lookup: CDR1 NSHNY, CDR2 SYGAGN. V was shortened by 0 bases and J by 3 bases, with 4 bases between the two germline ends. This CDR3 is 12 amino acids long. The CDR3 bases that were read are TGTGCCAGCAGTGATGCAGTCTATGAACAGTAC. Translating it yields CASSDAVYEQY. The whole CDR3 sequence is CASSDAVYEQYF.

Comments on this clone: The gene names given are mouse names. The read stops 1 residue short of the end of the CDR3; the missing end is completed from the germline J gene. The chain joins TRBV16 to TRBJ1-1, with D perhaps TRBD1 (5 bases). This CDR3 region has 11 residues. Trimming took off 9 bases at V and 1 base at J, with 6 bases between the two ends. Germline CDR1 is SGHSA and CDR2 is FRNQAP. The sequenced part of the CDR3 DNA is TGTGCAAGGGGGCGGAACACAGAAGTCTTC. Translation: CARGRNTEVF. The full CDR3 is CARGRNTEVFF.

As to this clone: The gene names here belong to mouse. The observed sequence ends 1 residue before the CDR3 terminus, with the missing tail filled in from the germline J gene. This chain connects TRBV3 to TRBJ2-7; possibly TRBD1 or TRBD2 for D (6 bases each). This CDR3 has 14 amino acids. The V gene lost 2 bases and the J gene lost 1 base, with 9 bases spanning the gap. Germline assignment: CDR1 SNHLY and CDR2 FYNGKV (reference sequence). Here the CDR3 reads CASSLTGASYEQYF. The CDR3 DNA, read in part, is TGTGCCAGCAGCTTAACGGGGGCTTCCTATGAACAGTAC.

Comment on this clone: The listed genes are named as in mouse. The covered CDR3 bases are TGTGCCAGCAGTCAGCAAAATAATTCGCCCCTCTAC. Translation: CASSQQNNSPLY. The whole CDR3 reads CASSQQNNSPLYF. The chain carries TRBV26 and TRBJ1-6; D gene uncertain. The read halts 1 residue ahead of the CDR3 end, with the missing end drawn from the germline J gene. TRBJ1-6 is classed as an ORF, of uncertain function. The germline V and J ends were trimmed by 4 bases and 5 bases, with 6 bases remaining between them. The germline V gene has CDR1 KGHPV and CDR2 FQNQEV (reference sequence). The CDR3 runs 13 residues.

A few counts support this clone. Genes here carry mouse names. The CDR3 DNA, read in part, is TGTGCCAGCAAGGGGGGGGTTGAACAGTAC. This encodes CASKGGVEQY. The full CDR3 reads CASKGGVEQYF. The chain carries TRBV13-1 and TRBJ2-7; D perhaps matches TRBD2 (7 bases). The sequenced fragment ends 1 residue before the CDR3 boundary, so the rest is inferred from the germline J gene. The V and J ends lost 6 bases and 6 bases respectively, with 10 bases between them. From germline, CDR1 is NSHNY and CDR2 SYGAGN. The CDR3 runs 11 residues.

Concerning this clone: Gene names refer to mouse genes. Coverage ceases 1 residue before the CDR3 finishes, and the germline J gene fills in the end. The same CDR3 is also encoded by other DNA sequences in this sample. The chain is built from TRBV16 and TRBJ2-7; tentative D call: TRBD2 (7 bases). The length of the CDR3 is 15 residues. Per germline, CDR1 SGHSA and CDR2 FRNQAP. V shed 0 bases and J shed 6 bases, with 15 bases lying between them. The sequenced part of the CDR3 DNA is TGTGCAAGCAGCTTAGATACGGGGGGCGGGCTTGAACAGTAC. This codes for CASSLDTGGGLEQY. The whole CDR3 reads CASSLDTGGGLEQYF.

For this clone: Gene names refer to mouse genes. The CDR3 goes on 1 residue after the read ends, and that part is filled in from the germline J gene. The V and J genes are TRBV15 and TRBJ2-3, with 11 positions matching TRBD2. This CDR3 spans 14 amino acids. Germline V gives CDR1 SGHND, CDR2 FRSKSL. With V trimmed by 5 bases and J by 3 bases, 1 base remained unmatched. The CDR3 loop reads CASSGTGGAETLYF. The DNA read from the CDR3 is TGTGCCAGCAGTGGGACTGGGGGAGCAGAAACGCTGTAT.

With regard to this clone: Genes and germline come from the mouse. The read gets to within 1 residue of the CDR3 end, and the germline J gene fills in the rest. This rearrangement joins TRBV26 to TRBJ1-1, with 7 bases that match TRBD1. Germline V lookup: CDR1 KGHPV, CDR2 FQNQEV (reference sequence). CDR3 length equals 16 residues. The junction had 4 bases not matched to a gene; V was cut back by 0 bases and J by 0 bases. The CDR3 region is CASSLSRGQTNTEVFF. CDR3 bases read: TGTGCCAGCAGTCTGTCTCGGGGACAGACAAACACAGAAGTCTTC.

This clone turned up a few times. Genes and germline are mouse. The read ends 1 residue before the CDR3 terminus; that terminus is restored from the germline J gene. The V gene is TRBV20, the J gene TRBJ1-4; maybe TRBD1 (6 bases). Germline CDR1 and CDR2: GFQATS and STVNSAI. This CDR3 has 14 residues. The V gene lost 2 bases and the J gene lost 1 base, with 8 bases spanning the gap. The sequenced part of the CDR3 DNA is TGTGGTGCTAGGCGGGACAATTCCAACGAAAGATTATTT. Translation gives CGARRDNSNERLF. The entire CDR3 sequence reads CGARRDNSNERLFF.

Notes on this clone: Gene names refer to mouse genes. Coverage ceases 1 residue before the CDR3 finishes, and the germline J gene fills in the end. The chain couples TRBV26 to TRBJ2-2; the match to TRBD1 covers 7 bases. Germline V gene lookup returns CDR1 KGHPV and CDR2 FQNQEV (reference sequence). CDR3 length: 15 amino acids. With 6 bases clipped from V and 0 bases from J, the junction kept 4 bases outside the gene matches. The CDR3 DNA, read in part, is TGTGCCAGCAGCCCCGGGACAGCAAACACCGGGCAGCTCTAC. This codes for CASSPGTANTGQLY. The whole CDR3 protein is CASSPGTANTGQLYF.

As for this clone: Mouse gene names and germline throughout. With the read ending 1 residue before the CDR3 end, the germline J gene is used to fill in that end. The chain is built from TRBV2 and TRBJ2-3; 8 nucleotides line up with TRBD2. Germline-derived CDR1 and CDR2 are LGHNA and YSYQKL. V was clipped by 3 bases and J by 0 bases; unmatched bases: 8. The CDR3 length is 17 residues. The DNA read from the CDR3 is TGTGCCAGCAGCCATGCTTACTGGGGGACTAGTGCAGAAACGCTGTAT. Protein product: CASSHAYWGTSAETLY. The full-length CDR3 reads as CASSHAYWGTSAETLYF.

Comments on this clone: Gene names and germline match the mouse. The read halts 1 residue ahead of the CDR3 end, with the missing end drawn from the germline J gene. The J gene is TRBJ1-4, the V gene TRBV26; 7 nucleotides match TRBD1. Germline V lookup: CDR1 KGHPV, CDR2 FQNQEV (reference sequence). The CDR3 is 14 amino acids. Unmatched junction bases numbered 5, after V lost 8 bases and J lost 2 bases. Incomplete CDR3 DNA: TGTGCCAGCGCCCGGGACAGATCCAACGAAAGATTATTT. Translated: CASARDRSNERLF. The full CDR3 is CASARDRSNERLFF.